The entry below gives a single T cell receptor (beta chain) sequence along with its context. Its antigen is still unknown. No base-level quality is on record; no much larger clone is a single base apart. The Qiagen DNeasy kit was used to extract genomic DNA from unsorted PBMCs and from the negatively selected CD4+ and CD8+ fractions. TCR beta CDR3 regions were amplified by immunoSEQ multiplex PCR using primers annealing to V and J segments. A synthetic immune receptor repertoire was used to minimize amplification bias, and remaining bias was computationally removed after sequencing. The study's processing was this. Repertoire diversity was quantified as the Shannon entropy index using custom Python scripts. The unsorted, CD4+ and CD8+ repertoires were each analyzed separately, with the exception of combined analyses, where CD4+ and CD8+ sequences were merged in silico. Clonal expansion was defined as at least a 2-fold frequency increase after treatment relative to C1D1, with a pseudocount of 0.5 for undetected baseline clones. Clones with 0 or 1 copy at C1D1 were classified as singleton clones, and clones with 2 or more copies were classified as non-singleton clones. Clones expanded in unsorted samples were annotated as CD4+, CD8+ or unknown by matching protein sequences in sorted samples from the same patient. Wilcoxon tests on paired samples were used to test changes in diversity from C1D1 to C4D1. TCRdb holds this immuneACCESS table with in-frame rearrangements only. Some clones are missing; in checked studies, unresolved V genes explain under half, and the rest has no known cause. V, J and clone size reflect that table, while D and trimming were determined from the DNA. Within this sample are more than 40,000 clones, with around 74% of them counted one time only. The ten most abundant clones make up roughly 2.6% of the sample.

According to the study, the label for this sample's time point signals: cycle 4 day 1 (C4D1), after 6 weeks of nivolumab. Every trial patient had relapsed after autologous stem cell transplantation, and cohorts A, B and C differed in prior brentuximab vedotin exposure. The trial cohort was composed of 55 to 65 patients with relapsed/refractory classical Hodgkin lymphoma, for whom complete response, partial response or progressive disease was recorded as best overall response. Trial patients were treated with single-agent nivolumab in the multi-cohort phase II CheckMate 205 trial. Best overall response was determined by an independent review committee according to the 2007 International Working Group response criteria. Trial PBMCs were obtained immediately prior to nivolumab initiation (C1D1) and on therapy at cycle 2 day 1 and cycle 4 day 1. After peripheral blood was drawn into 8 mL Vacutainer Cell Preparation Tubes, PBMCs were isolated by centrifugation and then cryopreserved.

This sample stems from a study of PD-1 blockade in classical Hodgkin lymphoma (dated by TCRdb to about 2020). Background on the whole study: Nivolumab dosing was 3 mg/kg intravenously every 2 weeks, continuing until either disease progression or unacceptable toxicity. To define a peripheral blood immune signature of response to PD-1 blockade in classical Hodgkin lymphoma, the study combined TCR beta sequencing with CyTOF.

What the authors observed across the whole study: The study was restricted to a single clinical trial cohort, and the causes of repertoire differences, possibly disease activity or prior therapy, were left undefined. Patients starting nivolumab less than 1 year after ASCT had lower diversity and were excluded from later analyses to avoid confounding by immune reconstitution. A significant rise by C4D1 was seen in CD4+ but not CD8+ TCR diversity (p=0.0027 vs p=0.16), with the rise being most apparent in complete responders (p=0.02). Trial patients achieving complete response had baseline diversity similar to newly diagnosed patients, whereas partial responders and progressors had significantly lower diversity. Baseline TCR diversity was reported to be lower in newly diagnosed patients than in healthy donors, and even lower in relapsed/refractory patients.

Germline trimming: 6 bases from V, 3 bases from J; junction bases outside gene matches: 17. According to the germline V gene, CDR1 reads MDHEN and CDR2 reads SYDVKM. Counted from cysteine to phenylalanine, this CDR3 has 17 amino acids. Of the read, only the CDR3 DNA is kept; its 51 bases are in frame from base 1. The input for sequencing was peripheral blood mononuclear cells (PBMCs), taken before the fourth cycle of nivolumab. Recombination linked TRBV28 to TRBJ2-7, and 7 junctional nucleotides match TRBD1. The clonotype comes from a human donor with classical Hodgkin lymphoma. The sequenced DNA: TGTGCCAGCAGGCCTACCCCCATCGACAGGGAATACTACGAGCAGTACTTC. Its protein product is CASRPTPIDREYYEQYF.